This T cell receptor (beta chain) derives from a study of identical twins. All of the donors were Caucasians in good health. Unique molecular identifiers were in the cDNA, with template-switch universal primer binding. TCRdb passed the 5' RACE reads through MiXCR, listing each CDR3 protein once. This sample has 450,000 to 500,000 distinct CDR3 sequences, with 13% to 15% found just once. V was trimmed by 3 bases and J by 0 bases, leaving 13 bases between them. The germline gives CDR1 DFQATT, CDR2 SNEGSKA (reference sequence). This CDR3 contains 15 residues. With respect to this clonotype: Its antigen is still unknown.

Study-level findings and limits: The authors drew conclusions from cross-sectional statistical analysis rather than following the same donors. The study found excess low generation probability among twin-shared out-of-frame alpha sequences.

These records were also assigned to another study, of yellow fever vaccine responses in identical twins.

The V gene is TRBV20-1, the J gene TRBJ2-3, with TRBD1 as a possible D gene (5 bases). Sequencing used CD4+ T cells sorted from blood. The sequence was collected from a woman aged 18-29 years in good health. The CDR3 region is CSARSTETSTDTQYF. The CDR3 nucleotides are TGCAGTGCTAGGTCGACAGAGACTAGCACAGATACGCAGTATTTT.